A selection of T cell receptor beta chains follows, all from one sample in a study of cytomegalovirus exposure and HLA in healthy donors. Data came from immunoSEQ multiplex PCR; TCRdb stores just in-frame clones and leaves some out. Here the sample spans 100,000 to 150,000 clones, roughly three quarters being singletons. Input material: PBMCs. These receptors came from a woman aged 55-69 years in good health and CMV-seronegative. Both conserved end residues are part of each CDR3. A D gene is named only where the DNA matches it firmly. Some rows have no size entry. The others give once, few or many, or a class for an expanded clone.

>TRBJ2-7|NA|NA|TRBV7-9
CASSLGLDRLSSYEQYF
TGTGCCAGCAGCTTAGGACTCGACAGGTTGAGCTCCTACGAGCAGTACTTC
>TRBJ1-2|NA|NA|TRBV5-6
CASSPGGEGGYGYTF
TGTGCCAGCAGCCCGGGAGGGGAAGGGGGCTATGGCTACACCTTC
>TRBJ1-2|NA|NA|TRBV5-8
CASSPGRGVPSGYTF
TGTGCCAGCAGCCCCGGACGGGGGGTTCCGAGTGGCTACACCTTC
>TRBJ1-3|TRBD1|NA|TRBV27
CASSSQGVSGNTIYF
TGTGCCAGCAGTTCCCAGGGGGTCTCTGGAAACACCATATATTTT
>TRBJ2-7|TRBD2|NA|TRBV5-1
CASTQPGLGHEQYF
TGCGCCAGCACCCAACCGGGACTAGGTCACGAGCAGTACTTC
>TRBJ1-4|TRBD1|NA|TRBV10-3
CAISEEAGGAEKLFF
TGTGCCATCAGTGAGGAGGCAGGGGGCGCGGAAAAACTGTTTTTT
>TRBJ2-1|NA|NA|TRBV27
CASSGVWRGDYNEQFF
TGTGCCAGCAGTGGAGTCTGGCGGGGAGATTACAATGAGCAGTTCTTC
>TRBJ2-3|NA|NA|TRBV5-1
CASSYEVLTDTQYF
TGCGCCAGCAGCTACGAGGTACTCACAGATACGCAGTATTTT
>TRBJ1-5|NA|few|TRBV2
CASSRELGPQHF
TGTGCCAGCAGTAGGGAGCTGGGGCCCCAGCATTTT
>TRBJ2-7|NA|few|TRBV5-6
CASSLAFQEYEQYF
TGTGCCAGCAGCCTCGCATTTCAGGAATACGAGCAGTACTTC
>TRBJ1-2|TRBD1|NA|TRBV28
CASSSGDRGGGYTF
TGTGCCAGCAGTTCCGGGGACAGGGGAGGAGGCTACACCTTC
>TRBJ2-5|TRBD2|NA|TRBV7-7
CASSLTGGPWETQYF
TGTGCCAGCAGCTTAACGGGAGGGCCATGGGAGACCCAGTACTTC
>TRBJ1-2|TRBD1|NA|TRBV27
CASSPIGPRGPSYGYTF
TGTGCCAGCAGTCCAATAGGGCCCAGGGGGCCTAGCTATGGCTACACCTTC
>TRBJ2-1|NA|NA|TRBV29-1
CSVRQTEQFF
TGCAGCGTACGACAGACTGAGCAGTTCTTC
>TRBJ1-6|TRBD1|once|TRBV18
CASSLDRVGSPLHF
TGTGCCAGCTCACTTGACAGGGTTGGTTCACCCCTCCACTTT
>TRBJ1-2|TRBD1|few|TRBV2
CASSVDRGGGGYTF
TGTGCCAGCAGCGTTGACAGGGGCGGTGGTGGCTACACCTTC